The 30 T cell receptor beta chains listed next were all sequenced from one sample in a study of vaccination effects on CD4 cells after COVID-19. The assay was immunoSEQ multiplex PCR, and TCRdb's table has in-frame clones only and misses some. The repertoire holds around 69,000 clones, with 74% as singletons. Their recognized antigens are unknown. ViraFEST expansion of antigen-specific CD4+ T cells with viral peptide pools preceded sequencing. An approximately 10-day culture period preceded the isolation of CD4+ T cells. Participants were given two doses of BNT162b2 or mRNA-1273 vaccine. Sequences were derived from CD4+ T cells from PBMCs cultured with HCoV-229E spike peptides, sampled after COVID-19 vaccination. All receptors come from a human donor who received a COVID-19 vaccine.

The J gene is TRBJ2-2, the V gene TRBV5-1; no firm D call. CDR1 is SGHRS, CDR2 YFSETQ, per germline. This CDR3 has 13 residues. Trimming pared 7 bases from V and 7 bases from J, leaving 14 bases between. Here the CDR3 DNA reads TGCGCCAGCCATCGGACGGTTGACGGGGAGCTGTTTTTT. It specifies CASHRTVDGELFF.

This clone was seen only a few times. The J gene is TRBJ1-5, the V gene TRBV6-5; 9 bases line up with TRBD1. This CDR3 region has 15 residues. The junction had 8 bases not matched to a gene; V was cut back by 7 bases and J by 4 bases. Per the germline V gene, CDR1 is MNHEY and CDR2 is SVGAGI. CDR3 sequence (DNA): TGTGCCAGCAAACGGGGACAGGGTAAGAATCAGCCCCAGCATTTT. It is translated as CASKRGQGKNQPQHF.

The V gene is TRBV19, the J gene TRBJ2-2; D call uncertain. Germline V gene sequence: CDR1 LNHDA, CDR2 SQIVND (reference sequence). Trimming left V 5 bases short and J 4 bases short, with 11 bases between. The CDR3 runs to 14 residues. CDR3 region: CASSPTAFTGELFF. DNA of the CDR3: TGTGCCAGTAGTCCCACAGCCTTCACCGGGGAGCTGTTTTTT.

Points on this clone: Germline and junction disagree at one end, which may indicate a read error. V usage is TRBV28 and J usage is TRBJ2-5; D is possibly TRBD1 (5 bases). CDR1 and CDR2 (germline): MDHEN, SYDVKM. This CDR3 comprises 13 residues. CDR3 DNA: TGTGCCAGCAGTTTATTAACCGGGTCCCAGGGAAACTTC. It codes for CASSLLTGSQGNF.

The J gene is TRBJ1-2, the V gene TRBV6-6; 7 bases align to TRBD1. Germline CDR1 MNHNY, CDR2 SVGAGI (reference sequence). This CDR3 comprises 12 residues. V was clipped by 7 bases and J by 8 bases; unmatched bases: 7. CDR3: CASTRQGTGYTF. DNA for the CDR3: TGTGCCAGCACCCGACAGGGTACGGGCTACACCTTC.

J is TRBJ2-7 and V is TRBV6-2 or TRBV6-3; 7 nucleotides match TRBD1. V lost 5 bases and J lost 12; bases outside the gene matches: 7. CDR3 size: 11 residues. Germline CDR1 MNHEY, CDR2 SVGEGT. The CDR3 region is CASSHQGVLYV. In DNA form, the CDR3 reads TGTGCCAGCAGTCATCAGGGGGTGCTGTACGTC.

V and J are TRBV19 and TRBJ2-5; 11 bases agree with TRBD2. This CDR3 has 17 amino acids. Trimming at V came to 3 bases and at J to 1 base, leaving 7 bases not matched to a gene. CDR1 is LNHDA, CDR2 SQIVND, per germline (reference sequence). The CDR3 is CASSILAGGRSQETQYF. The DNA of the CDR3 is TGTGCCAGTAGTATCCTAGCGGGGGGCCGGAGCCAAGAGACCCAGTACTTC.

The gene calls are TRBV28 and TRBJ1-2; 10 bases are a match to TRBD1. The V gene's germline CDR1 is MDHEN and CDR2 SYDVKM. The CDR3 runs 15 residues. V lost 5 bases and J lost 5; bases outside the gene matches: 8. CDR3: CASSPETGGVYGYTF. CDR3 bases: TGTGCCAGCAGTCCCGAGACAGGGGGCGTTTATGGCTACACCTTC.

This clone was counted only a few times. The chain employs TRBV6-5 and TRBJ1-1; D is perhaps TRBD1 (6 bases). Per the germline V gene, CDR1 is MNHEY and CDR2 is SVGAGI. CDR3 size: 13 residues. Trimming removed 10 bases from V and 0 bases from J, with 12 bases in between. The CDR3 loop reads CATLGTLNTEAFF. The CDR3 DNA reads as TGTGCCACCCTGGGGACACTGAACACTGAAGCTTTCTTT.

This sequence joins TRBV5-1 and TRBJ1-2; weak D call: TRBD1 (6 bases). This CDR3 has 15 residues. The ends were cut back, 0 bases at V and 2 bases at J, with 11 bases in the middle. Germline lookup yields CDR1 SGHRS and CDR2 YFSETQ. The CDR3 DNA sequence: TGCGCCAGCAGCTTGGGCGAAACAGGGAACTATGGCTACACCTTC. Translation: CASSLGETGNYGYTF.

There are a few counts of this clone. This sequence joins TRBV19 and TRBJ1-3; D is uncertain. The ends were cut back, 1 base at V and 0 bases at J, with 7 bases in the middle. This CDR3 is 15 amino acids long. The V gene's germline CDR1 is LNHDA and CDR2 SQIVND (reference sequence). CDR3 amino acids: CASSIGYISGNTIYF. The CDR3 bases are TGTGCCAGTAGTATAGGGTATATCTCTGGAAACACCATATATTTT. Complete variable domain (other parts from reference TRBV19 and TRBJ1-3): DGGITQSPKYLFRKEGQNVTLSCEQNLNHDAMYWYRQDPGQGLRLIYYSQIVNDFQKGDIAEGYSVSREKKESFPLTVTSAQKNPTAFYLCASSIGYISGNTIYFGEGSWLTVV.

The chain carries TRBV7-3 and TRBJ2-1; a weak D match, TRBD1 (5 bases). V lost 2 bases to trimming and J lost 6 bases, with 14 bases between them. The CDR3 totals 15 residues. Germline CDR1 and CDR2: SGHTA and FQGTGA. This chain's CDR3 is CASSLGQGSSNEQFF. The DNA for the CDR3 is TGTGCCAGCAGCTTAGGGCAGGGAAGTAGCAATGAGCAGTTCTTC. Filled out from reference TRBV7-3 and TRBJ2-1, the complete variable domain reads GAGVSQTPSNKVTEKGKYVELRCDPISGHTALYWYRQSLGQGPEFLIYFQGTGAADDSGLPNDRFFAVRPEGSVSTLKIQRTERGDSAVYLCASSLGQGSSNEQFFGPGTRLTVL.

This clone has just one count. This chain joins TRBV2 and TRBJ1-6, with 8 bases fitting TRBD1. There are 15 residues in the CDR3. Trimming cost V 6 bases and J 10 bases; bases outside gene matches: 11. CDR1 is SNHLY, CDR2 FYNNEI, per germline. CDR3 DNA sequence: TGTGCCAGCAGACAAATCACAGGGGGAGAGTCACCCCTCCACTTT. This translates into CASRQITGGESPLHF. Full variable domain (outside the CDR3, taken from reference TRBV2 and TRBJ1-6): EPEVTQTPSHQVTQMGQEVILRCVPISNHLYFYWYRQILGQKVEFLVSFYNNEISEKSEIFDDQFSVERPDGSNFTLKIRSTKLEDSAMYFCASRQITGGESPLHFGNGTRLTVT.

V usage is TRBV7-2 and J usage is TRBJ1-3; TRBD1 aligns across 7 bases. The CDR3 loop spans 16 amino acids. V was pared by 5 bases and J by 0 bases, with 7 bases of the junction left unmatched. CDR1 and CDR2 from the germline V gene are SGHTA and FQGNSA. The CDR3 nucleotides read TGTGCCAGCAGCGCCCTTGGGACAGCCTCTGGAAACACCATATATTTT. It yields the protein CASSALGTASGNTIYF.

This rearrangement joins TRBV5-6 to TRBJ2-5, with D possibly TRBD2 on 5 matching bases. This CDR3 has 12 residues. CDR1 and CDR2 from the germline V gene are SGHDT and YYEEEE. V gave up 4 bases and J gave up 5 bases, with 9 bases separating them. The DNA for the CDR3 is TGTGCCAGCAGCCCGGACTTGGAGACCCAGTACTTC. This encodes CASSPDLETQYF.

This clone was counted a single time. CDR3 in DNA: TGTGCCACCAGCAGAGGTCAAGCGGACACCCAGCATTTT. Translated, it gives CATSRGQADTQHF. This chain joins TRBV15 and TRBJ1-5; tentatively, D is TRBD1 (5 bases). The CDR3 loop spans 13 amino acids. V lost 1 base, J lost 11 bases, and 12 bases lay in between. Germline assignment: CDR1 LNHNV and CDR2 YYDKDF (reference sequence).

The chain links TRBV7-3 to TRBJ1-1; D remains ambiguous. CDR1 SGHTA and CDR2 FQGTGA come from the germline V gene. V shed 3 bases and J shed 0 bases, with 5 bases lying between them. The CDR3 length is 13 residues. CDR3 region: CASSFSVNTEAFF. CDR3 DNA sequence: TGTGCCAGCAGCTTCTCTGTGAACACTGAAGCTTTCTTT.

This clone is a singleton in its sample. V gene TRBV11-3 combines with J gene TRBJ2-3; the match to TRBD2 covers 9 bases. The CDR3 has 17 amino acids. Trimming took 5 bases from V and 4 from J; bases not matched to a gene: 13. Germline V gives CDR1 SGHNT, CDR2 YENEEA. Written as DNA, the CDR3 is TGTGCCAGCAGCGAAAAGTCATTAGCGGGGGTTGCAGATACGCAGTATTTT. Translation: CASSEKSLAGVADTQYF.

This clone was recorded only once. The chain combines TRBV30 with TRBJ1-3; D ambiguous. Germline CDR1 reads GTSNPN; CDR2 reads SVGIG (reference sequence). The length of the CDR3 is 15 residues. Trimming shortened V by 4 bases and J by 1 base, and 14 bases separated the two germline ends. Written as DNA, the CDR3 is TGTGCCTGGATGAAAGGTTTAAGTTCTGGAAACACCATATATTTT. As protein: CAWMKGLSSGNTIYF.

The rearrangement joins TRBV5-1 to TRBJ1-1; D not certain. V was pared by 6 bases and J by 1 base, with 10 bases between. The germline V gene encodes CDR1 SGHRS and CDR2 YFSETQ. The CDR3 covers 13 residues. CDR3 sequence (DNA): TGCGCCAGCACGAAGGGAACGAACACTGAAGCTTTCTTT. Residues: CASTKGTNTEAFF.

The chain recombines TRBV4-3 with TRBJ1-6; D gene uncertain. This CDR3 contains 16 residues. V was clipped by 3 bases and J by 10 bases, with 19 bases between them. In germline, CDR1 is LGHNA, CDR2 YSLEER. CDR3 sequence reads: CASSQRLRTAESPLHF. CDR3 DNA: TGCGCCAGCAGCCAGCGATTACGAACAGCCGAATCACCCCTCCACTTT.

This clone was found a few times. The gene calls are TRBV29-1 and TRBJ2-2; no firm D call. The CDR3 runs to 14 residues. The germline V gene encodes CDR1 SQVTM and CDR2 ANQGSEA. Trimming shortened V by 0 bases and J by 2 bases, and 7 bases separated the two germline ends. CDR3 region: CSVEDPVNTGELFF. DNA for the CDR3: TGCAGCGTTGAAGATCCCGTAAACACCGGGGAGCTGTTTTTT.

Only one count was recorded for this clone. This chain joins TRBV29-1 and TRBJ2-1, with D perhaps matching TRBD1 or TRBD2 (6 bases each). Germline loops: CDR1 SQVTM, CDR2 ANQGSEA. The germline V and J ends were trimmed by 4 bases and 2 bases, with 9 bases remaining between them. This CDR3 contains 13 residues. The chain's CDR3 is CSVVRDTYNEQFF. CDR3 DNA sequence: TGCAGCGTTGTGCGGGACACCTACAATGAGCAGTTCTTC.

The chain uses TRBV28 and TRBJ1-1; maybe TRBD1 (5 bases). V gave up 5 bases and J gave up 0 bases, with 22 bases separating them. The CDR3 consists of 18 residues. Germline V gene data show CDR1 as MDHEN and CDR2 as SYDVKM. The CDR3 is CASSELDSDSSMNTEAFF. In nucleotides, the CDR3 is TGTGCCAGCAGTGAGCTCGACAGCGACTCATCCATGAACACTGAAGCTTTCTTT. The full variable domain, completed using reference TRBV28 and TRBJ1-1, is DVKVTQSSRYLVKRTGEKVFLECVQDMDHENMFWYRQDPGLGLRLIYFSYDVKMKEKGDIPEGYSVSREKKERFSLILESASTNQTSMYLCASSELDSDSSMNTEAFFGQGTRLTVV.

This sequence joins TRBV6-5 and TRBJ1-5; D perhaps matches TRBD1 (6 bases). The germline V gene has CDR1 MNHEY and CDR2 SVGAGI. CDR3 length: 16 amino acids. Trimming took off 0 bases at V and 1 base at J, with 10 bases between the two ends. This chain's CDR3 is CASSYSGAGSNQPQHF. The CDR3 DNA reads TGTGCCAGCAGTTACTCGGGGGCTGGGAGCAATCAGCCCCAGCATTTT.

This chain joins TRBV6-4 and TRBJ1-2; a weak D match, TRBD1 (5 bases). CDR1 is MRHNA, CDR2 SNTAGT, per germline. The CDR3 has 13 residues. The V end was cut by 0 bases, the J end by 7 bases, with 9 bases between. The CDR3 reads CASSDSLRGGYTF. The CDR3 nucleotides are TGTGCCAGCAGTGACTCATTGAGGGGTGGCTACACCTTC.

The J gene is TRBJ1-1, the V gene TRBV5-1; perhaps TRBD1 as D (5 bases). The CDR3 consists of 14 residues. The germline V gene has CDR1 SGHRS and CDR2 YFSETQ. The V end lost 0 bases, the J end lost 7 bases, and 13 bases lay between the germline ends. CDR3 DNA: TGCGCCAGCAGCTTGGGGGCAGGGTTGATTGAAGCTTTCTTT. This encodes CASSLGAGLIEAFF.

The genes are TRBV6-5 and TRBJ1-5, with D perhaps matching TRBD1 (5 bases). V was pared by 5 bases and J by 8 bases, with 19 bases between. This CDR3 is built from 15 residues. Germline V CDR1 and CDR2: MNHEY, SVGAGI. For the CDR3, the DNA is TGTGCCAGCAGTCCCATCCCGAGGGGAAGTGAGCCCCAGCATTTT. This codes for CASSPIPRGSEPQHF.

The chain couples TRBV19 to TRBJ1-2, with D perhaps matching TRBD1 (6 bases). From germline, CDR1 is LNHDA and CDR2 SQIVND (reference sequence). V lost 3 bases to trimming and J lost 6 bases, with 11 bases between them. This CDR3 comprises 13 residues. The DNA for the CDR3 is TGTGCCAGTAGTATGAGGGGGGTCGATGGCTACACCTTC. Its protein is CASSMRGVDGYTF.

The chain couples TRBV6-5 to TRBJ1-6; unclear D gene. Trimming removed 8 bases at V and 4 bases at J, with 9 bases between. Germline V gene data show CDR1 as MNHEY and CDR2 as SVGAGI. The length of the CDR3 is 13 residues. Here the CDR3 DNA reads TGTGCCAGCCGAACAGAGTATAATTCACCCCTCCACTTT. As protein: CASRTEYNSPLHF.